These 20 T cell receptor beta chains share one sample of origin, sequenced in a study of blood T cell repertoires in COVID-19. The repertoire was sequenced with immunoSEQ multiplex PCR; TCRdb's copy has only in-frame clones and lacks some. The profile shows more than 400,000 clones, about 90% of them singletons. The sample was PBMCs or T cells enriched from blood (not recorded which). The receptors derive from a woman under 30 who had recovered from COVID-19.

This clone was counted once. This rearrangement joins TRBV5-1 to TRBJ1-3; D may be TRBD1 (6 bases). There are 17 residues in the CDR3. Germline assignment: CDR1 SGHRS and CDR2 YFSETQ. Between the trimmed V and J ends, which lost 0 bases and 0 bases, there was a span of 13 bases. The CDR3 coding sequence is TGCGCCAGCAGCTTGGAGCGGGGGCTAAGCTCTGGAAACACCATATATTTT. Translation: CASSLERGLSSGNTIYF.

V and J are TRBV27 and TRBJ2-1, with 7 bases aligning to TRBD1. Trimming took 8 bases from V and 5 from J; bases not matched to a gene: 0. Germline values: CDR1 MNHEY, CDR2 SMNVEV (reference sequence). This CDR3 contains 11 residues. CDR3 region: CASGQDNEQFF. CDR3 nucleotide sequence: TGTGCCAGCGGACAGGACAATGAGCAGTTCTTC.

The genes are TRBV2 and TRBJ2-5; TRBD1 matches 9 bases. The CDR3 extends over 14 amino acids. Trimming took 8 bases from V and 5 from J; bases not matched to a gene: 9. Germline V gene sequence: CDR1 SNHLY, CDR2 FYNNEI. The CDR3 sequence: CASRRDRVSETQYF. For the CDR3, the DNA is TGTGCCAGCCGCCGGGACAGGGTTTCGGAGACCCAGTACTTC.

CDR3 region: CASSRDSSTGELFF. The CDR3 DNA reads TGTGCCAGCAGTCGAGACTCGTCGACCGGGGAGCTGTTTTTT. V is TRBV7-9 and J is TRBJ2-2; no clear D. The CDR3 totals 14 residues. V was pared by 6 bases and J by 5 bases, with 13 bases between. Germline V gene sequence: CDR1 SEHNR, CDR2 FQNEAQ (reference sequence).

The chain couples TRBV30 to TRBJ1-2; TRBD1 might be the D (5 bases). Germline assignment: CDR1 GTSNPN and CDR2 SVGIG (reference sequence). The CDR3 has 13 amino acids. V was shortened by 2 bases and J by 10 bases, with 17 bases between the two germline ends. The CDR3 coding sequence is TGTGCCTGGAGTACCGACTGGTCAGGGAACTACACCTTC. The encoded protein is CAWSTDWSGNYTF. The whole variable domain, filled in from reference TRBV30 and TRBJ1-2, reads SQTIHQWPATLVQPVGSPLSLECTVEGTSNPNLYWYRQAAGRGLQLLFYSVGIGQISSEVPQNLSASRPQDRQFILSSKKLLLSDSGFYLCAWSTDWSGNYTFGSGTRLTVV.

This rearrangement joins TRBV5-6 to TRBJ1-5; 7 bases are a match to TRBD1. The J segment lost 0 bases and the V segment lost 3 bases, leaving 12 bases of the junction unmatched. The CDR3 runs to 18 residues. CDR1 and CDR2 from the germline V gene are SGHDT and YYEEEE. CDR3: CASSSLRDRPNSNQPQHF. CDR3 in DNA: TGTGCCAGCAGCTCTCTGAGGGACAGACCTAATAGCAATCAGCCCCAGCATTTT.

The V call is TRBV7-2, the J call TRBJ1-2; TRBD1 is a possible D gene (6 bases). Germline assignment: CDR1 SGHTA and CDR2 FQGNSA. The CDR3 length is 14 residues. V was trimmed by 6 bases and J by 3 bases, leaving 14 bases between them. The DNA of the CDR3 is TGTGCCAGCAGTTTCCGACAGGCCTACTATGGCTACACCTTC. This codes for CASSFRQAYYGYTF.

The chain couples TRBV7-2 to TRBJ1-3, with 7 positions matching TRBD1. The V gene's germline CDR1 is SGHTA and CDR2 FQGNSA. The trim removed 3 bases at V and 2 bases at J, leaving 1 base unmatched. The CDR3 has 14 amino acids. CDR3 amino acids: CASSLGQTGNTIYF. CDR3 nucleotides: TGTGCCAGCAGCTTGGGACAGACTGGAAACACCATATATTTT.

The V gene is TRBV14, the J gene TRBJ1-2; 8 bases line up with TRBD1. With V trimmed by 5 bases and J by 6 bases, 2 bases remained unmatched. Germline V gene data show CDR1 as SGHDN and CDR2 as FVKESK. This CDR3 region has 12 residues. For the CDR3, the DNA is TGTGCCAGCAGCGCACAGGGGGATGGCTACACCTTC. It encodes CASSAQGDGYTF.

The rearrangement joins TRBV19 to TRBJ1-4; possible D gene TRBD1, 5 bases. CDR1 LNHDA and CDR2 SQIVND come from the germline V gene (reference sequence). The V end lost 6 bases, the J end lost 5 bases, and 16 bases lay between the germline ends. CDR3 length: 15 amino acids. This CDR3 is CASSQPSGGNEKLFF. CDR3 nucleotide sequence: TGTGCCAGTAGCCAACCTTCCGGGGGAAATGAAAAACTGTTTTTT.

The J gene is TRBJ1-1, the V gene TRBV20-1; weak D call: TRBD1 (6 bases). Looked up from germline, CDR1 is DFQATT and CDR2 is SNEGSKA (reference sequence). The CDR3 extends over 11 amino acids. V lost 5 bases and J lost 6, with 10 bases in between. The CDR3 nucleotides are TGCAGTGCTCCACAGGGTTCTGAAGCTTTCTTT. Translating gives CSAPQGSEAFF.

CDR3 residues: CASSNEGDPGTEAFF. The CDR3 bases are TGTGCCAGCAGCAACGAGGGGGATCCTGGGACTGAAGCTTTCTTT. The chain carries TRBV6-5 and TRBJ1-1; TRBD1 is a possible D gene (6 bases). In germline, CDR1 is MNHEY, CDR2 SVGAGI. This CDR3 is 15 amino acids long. Trimming removed 6 bases from V and 5 bases from J, with 19 bases in between.

V usage is TRBV5-6 and J usage is TRBJ2-7, with 8 bases that match TRBD1. This CDR3 has 16 amino acids. Looked up from germline, CDR1 is SGHDT and CDR2 is YYEEEE. V trimming: 3 bases; J trimming: 4 bases; junction bases outside the gene matches: 12. CDR3 DNA: TGTGCCAGCAGCTCCCCCCTCGACAGGGGATCTTACGAGCAGTACTTC. Translation: CASSSPLDRGSYEQYF.

This clone was detected only a few times. The genes are TRBV7-3 and TRBJ1-6; the D gene is possibly TRBD1 (6 bases). Germline V gives CDR1 SGHTA, CDR2 FQGTGA. The CDR3 runs 14 residues. Trimming stripped 5 bases from V and 6 bases from J, with 11 bases between. CDR3 nucleotides: TGTGCCAGCAGCCATCAGGGGAGTAATTCACCCCTCCACTTT. Translating it yields CASSHQGSNSPLHF.

This rearrangement joins TRBV18 to TRBJ2-6; 9 positions agree with TRBD1. Germline V gene sequence: CDR1 KGHSH, CDR2 LQKENI. The length of the CDR3 is 17 residues. J lost 0 bases, V lost 4 bases, and 4 bases had no gene match. The CDR3 loop reads CASSQGQGSSGANVLTF. As DNA, the CDR3 is TGTGCCAGCTCACAGGGACAGGGTTCCTCTGGGGCCAACGTCCTGACTTTC.

The gene calls are TRBV11-3 and TRBJ2-7, with 9 nucleotides matching TRBD1. The V segment lost 0 bases and the J segment 1 base; nucleotides outside the gene matches: 13. From germline, CDR1 is SGHNT and CDR2 YENEEA. The CDR3 sequence is 19 residues long. CDR3 sequence: CASSLDLQQGALSSYEQYF. The CDR3 DNA reads TGTGCCAGCAGCTTAGATCTACAACAGGGGGCTCTGTCATCCTACGAGCAGTACTTC. The full variable domain, in which reference TRBV11-3 and TRBJ2-7 provide the parts outside the CDR3, is EAGVVQSPRYKIIEKKQPVAFWCNPISGHNTLYWYLQNLGQGPELLIRYENEEAVDDSQLPKDRFSAERLKGVDSTLKIQPAELGDSAVYLCASSLDLQQGALSSYEQYFGPGTRLTVT.

The chain combines TRBV7-3 with TRBJ1-4, with 7 positions matching TRBD1. The V gene's germline CDR1 is SGHTA and CDR2 FQGTGA. With V trimmed by 0 bases and J by 4 bases, 2 bases remained unmatched. This CDR3 contains 15 residues. The CDR3 DNA reads TGTGCCAGCAGCTTAACAGGGGGCGTTAATGAAAAACTGTTTTTT. This gives the protein CASSLTGGVNEKLFF. The variable domain in full, with the rest retrieved from reference TRBV7-3 and TRBJ1-4, is GAGVSQTPSNKVTEKGKYVELRCDPISGHTALYWYRQSLGQGPEFLIYFQGTGAADDSGLPNDRFFAVRPEGSVSTLKIQRTERGDSAVYLCASSLTGGVNEKLFFGSGTQLSVL.

The chain is built from TRBV30 and TRBJ1-2, with D perhaps TRBD1 (6 bases). The CDR3 loop spans 16 amino acids. Germline CDR1 is GTSNPN and CDR2 is SVGIG (reference sequence). The V end was cut by 0 bases, the J end by 5 bases, with 19 bases between. As DNA, the CDR3 is TGTGCCTGGAGTGTACCAGGGGCGACAGGACGATATGGCTACACCTTC. This translates into CAWSVPGATGRYGYTF.

The V gene is TRBV5-1, the J gene TRBJ2-2; D uncertain. The ends were cut back, 5 bases at V and 0 bases at J, with 11 bases in the middle. From germline, CDR1 is SGHRS and CDR2 YFSETQ. The CDR3 covers 15 residues. The CDR3 DNA follows: TGCGCCAGCAGATCGGGTCTCTCGAACACCGGGGAGCTGTTTTTT. Protein: CASRSGLSNTGELFF.

The chain links TRBV6-2 or TRBV6-3 to TRBJ2-7; 12 bases agree with TRBD2. This CDR3 contains 16 residues. Germline CDR1 and CDR2: MNHEY and SVGEGT. J was trimmed by 2 bases and V by 6 bases; bases with no gene match: 8. The CDR3 here is CASSRSTSGGPYEQYF. CDR3 bases: TGTGCCAGCAGCCGATCGACTAGCGGGGGCCCCTACGAGCAGTACTTC.